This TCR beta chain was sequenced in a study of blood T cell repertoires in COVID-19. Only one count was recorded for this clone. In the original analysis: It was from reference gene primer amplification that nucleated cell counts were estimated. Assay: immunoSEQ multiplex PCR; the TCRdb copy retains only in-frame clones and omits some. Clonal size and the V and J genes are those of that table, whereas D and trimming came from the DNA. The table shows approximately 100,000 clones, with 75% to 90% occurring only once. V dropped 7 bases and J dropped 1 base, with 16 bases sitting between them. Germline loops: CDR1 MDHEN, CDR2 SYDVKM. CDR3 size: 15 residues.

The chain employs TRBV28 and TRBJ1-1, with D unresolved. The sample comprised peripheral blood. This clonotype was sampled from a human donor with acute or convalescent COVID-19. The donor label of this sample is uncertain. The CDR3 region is CASTLSGSGNTEAFF. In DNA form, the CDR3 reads TGTGCCAGCACCCTCTCGGGGTCCGGGAACACTGAAGCTTTCTTT.